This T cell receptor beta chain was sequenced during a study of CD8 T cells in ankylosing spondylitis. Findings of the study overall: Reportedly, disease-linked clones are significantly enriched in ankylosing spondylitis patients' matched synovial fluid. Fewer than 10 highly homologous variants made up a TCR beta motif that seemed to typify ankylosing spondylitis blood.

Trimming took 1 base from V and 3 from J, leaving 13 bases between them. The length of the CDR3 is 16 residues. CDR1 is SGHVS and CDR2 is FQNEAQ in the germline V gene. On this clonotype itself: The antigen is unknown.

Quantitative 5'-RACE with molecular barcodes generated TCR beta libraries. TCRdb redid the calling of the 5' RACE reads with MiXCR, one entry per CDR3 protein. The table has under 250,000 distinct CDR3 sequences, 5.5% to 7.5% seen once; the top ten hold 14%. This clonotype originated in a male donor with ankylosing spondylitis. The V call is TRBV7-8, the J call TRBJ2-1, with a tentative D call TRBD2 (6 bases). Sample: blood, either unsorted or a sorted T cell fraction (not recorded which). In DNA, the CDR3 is TGTGCCAGCAGCTTAGACCTAGTGGGGGGCTACAATGAGCAGTTCTTC. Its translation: CASSLDLVGGYNEQFF.